These 10 T cell receptor beta chains originate from one sample sequenced in a study of shared clonotypes between healthy human individuals. The protocol was immunoSEQ multiplex PCR, while the TCRdb copy is restricted to in-frame clones and leaves out a portion. The table includes roughly 1 million clones, more than 60% detected once. Sequencing was done on a sample of memory CD4+ T cells sorted from blood. Sample subset: CD45RA-negative fraction. Every receptor here comes from a man in his late teens or twenties in good health.

This clone was detected a few times. The chain couples TRBV4-2 to TRBJ2-1; 9 bases fit TRBD2. V was clipped by 0 bases and J by 7 bases; unmatched bases: 7. Germline values: CDR1 LGHNA, CDR2 YNFKEQ. CDR3 length: 16 residues. Here the CDR3 DNA reads TGTGCCAGCAGCCAAGACGGGCGGGGGGGCTCAAATGAGCAGTTCTTC. Translated: CASSQDGRGGSNEQFF.

The V call is TRBV28, the J call TRBJ1-4; 7 positions agree with TRBD1. Germline lookup yields CDR1 MDHEN and CDR2 SYDVKM. With V trimmed by 4 bases and J by 3 bases, 2 bases remained unmatched. This CDR3 is 14 amino acids long. The chain's CDR3 is CASSWDSPNEKLFF. The CDR3 region has the DNA TGTGCCAGCAGTTGGGACAGCCCTAATGAAAAACTGTTTTTT.

This chain connects TRBV10-3 to TRBJ2-4; either TRBD1 or TRBD2 may supply D (5 bases each). The CDR3 loop spans 18 amino acids. Germline lookup yields CDR1 ENHRY and CDR2 SYGVKD. V gave up 0 bases and J gave up 6 bases, with 21 bases separating them. The CDR3 loop is CAISESSGTWDGGNIQYF. The CDR3 DNA reads as TGTGCCATCAGTGAGTCCTCAGGGACGTGGGATGGTGGAAACATTCAGTACTTC.

This clone was recorded only once. The gene calls are TRBV5-4 and TRBJ1-3; 10 bases are a match to TRBD1. The V gene end was trimmed by 4 bases and the J gene end by 2 bases; junction bases not matched to a gene: 3. Germline V gene sequence: CDR1 SGHNT, CDR2 YYREEE (reference sequence). The CDR3 extends over 15 amino acids. In DNA, the CDR3 is TGTGCCAGCAGCCTGGGACAGGGGACTGGAAACACCATATATTTT. This gives the protein CASSLGQGTGNTIYF.

For this clone: A read error may account for a junction end that differs from germline. The rearrangement uses TRBV7-7 and TRBJ1-5; 8 nucleotides agree with TRBD1. The CDR3 extends over 15 amino acids. The germline CDR1 and CDR2 sequences are SSHAT and FNYEAQ (reference sequence). CDR3 bases: TGTGCTAGCAGCTTTGACAGGGGAAGCAATCAGCCCCAGCATTTT. Translation: CASSFDRGSNQPQHF.

This clone was recorded a few times. The same CDR3 can be traced to other DNA sequences in this sample. V and J are TRBV7-6 and TRBJ2-1, with D perhaps matching TRBD2 (6 bases). The CDR3 spans 12 residues. Trimming removed 4 bases from V and 7 bases from J, with 8 bases in between. The V gene's germline CDR1 is SGHVS and CDR2 FNYEAQ. The DNA for the CDR3 is TGTGCCAGCAGCTCGCTAGCGAATGAGCAGTTCTTC. Translation gives CASSSLANEQFF.

This chain uses TRBV7-9 with TRBJ1-5; D is unclear. V lost 4 bases to trimming and J lost 0 bases, with 7 bases between them. CDR3 size: 14 residues. CDR1 and CDR2 (germline): SEHNR, FQNEAQ (reference sequence). This chain's CDR3 is CASSSQDSNQPQHF. The CDR3 DNA reads TGTGCCAGCAGCTCCCAAGATAGCAATCAGCCCCAGCATTTT. The full variable domain, completed using reference TRBV7-9 and TRBJ1-5, is DTGVSQNPRHKITKRGQNVTFRCDPISEHNRLYWYRQTLGQGPEFLTYFQNEAQLEKSRLLSDRFSAERPKGSFSTLEIQRTEQGDSAMYLCASSSQDSNQPQHFGDGTRLSIL.

This clone was picked up a small number of times. The chain links TRBV28 to TRBJ1-3, with TRBD1 as a possible D gene (5 bases). Germline CDR1 and CDR2: MDHEN and SYDVKM. The CDR3 loop spans 16 amino acids. V was trimmed by 1 base and J by 1 base, leaving 11 bases between them. The CDR3 region has the DNA TGTGCCAGCAGTTTATCCAAAGGGGTATCTGGAAACACCATATATTTT. Encoded protein: CASSLSKGVSGNTIYF.

This clone appeared a few times. This rearrangement joins TRBV14 to TRBJ1-5; 7 bases agree with TRBD1. V gave up 4 bases and J gave up 2 bases; unmatched junction bases: 2. The CDR3 contains 14 residues. The germline V gene encodes CDR1 SGHDN and CDR2 FVKESK. The CDR3 spells CASSPGGGNQPQHF. In DNA form, the CDR3 reads TGTGCCAGCAGCCCAGGGGGAGGCAATCAGCCCCAGCATTTT.

This clone has only one observation. The J gene is TRBJ2-3, the V gene TRBV27; D might be TRBD2 (5 bases). The CDR3 contains 13 residues. V was pared by 5 bases and J by 4 bases, with 10 bases between. Per germline, CDR1 MNHEY and CDR2 SMNVEV (reference sequence). The CDR3 nucleotides read TGTGCCAGCAGTCCCCTAGCTCCAGATACGCAGTATTTT. Amino acids: CASSPLAPDTQYF.